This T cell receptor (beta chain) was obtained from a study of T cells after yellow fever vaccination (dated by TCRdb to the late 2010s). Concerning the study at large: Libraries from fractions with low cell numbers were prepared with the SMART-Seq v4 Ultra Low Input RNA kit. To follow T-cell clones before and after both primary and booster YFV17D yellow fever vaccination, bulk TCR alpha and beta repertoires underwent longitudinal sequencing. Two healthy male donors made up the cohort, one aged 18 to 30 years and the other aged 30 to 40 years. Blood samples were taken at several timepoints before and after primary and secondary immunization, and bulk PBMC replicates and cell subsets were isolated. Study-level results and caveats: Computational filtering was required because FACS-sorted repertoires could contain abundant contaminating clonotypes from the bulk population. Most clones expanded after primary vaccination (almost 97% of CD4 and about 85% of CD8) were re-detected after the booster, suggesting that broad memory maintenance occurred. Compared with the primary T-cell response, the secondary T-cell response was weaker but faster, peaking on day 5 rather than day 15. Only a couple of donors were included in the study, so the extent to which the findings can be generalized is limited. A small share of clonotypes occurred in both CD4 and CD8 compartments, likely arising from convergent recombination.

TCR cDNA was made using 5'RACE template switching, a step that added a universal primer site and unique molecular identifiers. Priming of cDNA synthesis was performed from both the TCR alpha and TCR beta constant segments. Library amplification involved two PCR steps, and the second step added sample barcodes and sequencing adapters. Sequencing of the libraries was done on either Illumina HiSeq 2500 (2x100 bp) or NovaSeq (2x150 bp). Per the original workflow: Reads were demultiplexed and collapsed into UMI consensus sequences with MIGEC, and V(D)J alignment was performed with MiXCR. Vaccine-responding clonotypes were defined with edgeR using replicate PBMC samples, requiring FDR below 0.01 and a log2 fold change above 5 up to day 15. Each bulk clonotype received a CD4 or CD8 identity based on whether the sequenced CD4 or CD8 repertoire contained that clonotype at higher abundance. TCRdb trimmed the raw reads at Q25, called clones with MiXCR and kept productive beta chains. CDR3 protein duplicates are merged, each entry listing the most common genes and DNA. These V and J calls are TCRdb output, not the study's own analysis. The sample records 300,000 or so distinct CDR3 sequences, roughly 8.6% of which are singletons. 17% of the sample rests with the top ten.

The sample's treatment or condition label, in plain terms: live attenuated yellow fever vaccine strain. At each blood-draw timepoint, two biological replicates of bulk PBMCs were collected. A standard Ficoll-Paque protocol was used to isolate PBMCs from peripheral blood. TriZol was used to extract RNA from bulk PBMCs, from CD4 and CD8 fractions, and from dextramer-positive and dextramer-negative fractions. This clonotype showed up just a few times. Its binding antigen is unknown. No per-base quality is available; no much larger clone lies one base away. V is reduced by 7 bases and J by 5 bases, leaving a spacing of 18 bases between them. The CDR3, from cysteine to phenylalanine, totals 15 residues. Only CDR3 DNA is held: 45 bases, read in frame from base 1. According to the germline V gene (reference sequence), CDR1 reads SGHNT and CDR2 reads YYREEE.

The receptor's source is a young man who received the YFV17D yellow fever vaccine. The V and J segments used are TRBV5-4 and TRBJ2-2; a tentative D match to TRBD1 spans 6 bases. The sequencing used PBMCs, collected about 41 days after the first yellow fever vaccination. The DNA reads TGTGCCAGCTTCGGGCGGCAGGGGCAGACCGGGGAGCTGTTTTTT. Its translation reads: CASFGRQGQTGELFF.